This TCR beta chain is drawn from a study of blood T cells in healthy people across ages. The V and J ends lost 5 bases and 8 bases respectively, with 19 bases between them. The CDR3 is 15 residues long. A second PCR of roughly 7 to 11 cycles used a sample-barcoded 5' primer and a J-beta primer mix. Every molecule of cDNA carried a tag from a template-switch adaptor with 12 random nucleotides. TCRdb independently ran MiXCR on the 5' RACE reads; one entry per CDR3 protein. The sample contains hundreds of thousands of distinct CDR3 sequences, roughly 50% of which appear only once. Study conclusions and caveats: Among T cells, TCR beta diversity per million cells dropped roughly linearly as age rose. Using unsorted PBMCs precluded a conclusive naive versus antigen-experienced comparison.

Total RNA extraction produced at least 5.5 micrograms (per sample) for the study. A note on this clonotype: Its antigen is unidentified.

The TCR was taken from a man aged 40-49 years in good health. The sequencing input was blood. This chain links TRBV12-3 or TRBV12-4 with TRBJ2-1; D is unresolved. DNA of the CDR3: TGTGCCAGCAGTCCCGACAAGCAGAGGAAGGATGAGCAGTTCTTC. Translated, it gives CASSPDKQRKDEQFF.